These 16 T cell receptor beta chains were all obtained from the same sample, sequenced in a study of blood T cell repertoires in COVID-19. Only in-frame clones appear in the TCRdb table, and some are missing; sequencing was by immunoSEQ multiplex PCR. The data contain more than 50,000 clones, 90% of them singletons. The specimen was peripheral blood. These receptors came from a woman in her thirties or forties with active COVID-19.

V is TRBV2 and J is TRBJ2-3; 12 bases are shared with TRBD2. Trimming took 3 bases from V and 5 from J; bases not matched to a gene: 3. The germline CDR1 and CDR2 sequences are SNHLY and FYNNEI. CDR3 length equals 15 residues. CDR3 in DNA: TGTGCCAGCAGTGAGGTGGGACTAGCGGGAGATACGCAGTATTTT. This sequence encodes CASSEVGLAGDTQYF.

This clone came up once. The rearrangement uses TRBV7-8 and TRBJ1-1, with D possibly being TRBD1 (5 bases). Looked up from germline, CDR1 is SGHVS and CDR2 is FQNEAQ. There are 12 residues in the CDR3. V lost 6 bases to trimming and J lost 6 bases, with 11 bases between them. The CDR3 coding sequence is TGTGCCAGCAGTACCGGACACCCTGAAGCTTTCTTT. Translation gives CASSTGHPEAFF.

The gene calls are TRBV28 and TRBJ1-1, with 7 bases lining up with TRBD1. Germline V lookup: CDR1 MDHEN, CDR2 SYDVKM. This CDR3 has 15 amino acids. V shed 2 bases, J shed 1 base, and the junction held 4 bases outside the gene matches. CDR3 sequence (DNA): TGTGCCAGCAGTTTACTCGGGACAGAGAACACTGAAGCTTTCTTT. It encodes CASSLLGTENTEAFF. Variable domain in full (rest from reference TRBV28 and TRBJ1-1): DVKVTQSSRYLVKRTGEKVFLECVQDMDHENMFWYRQDPGLGLRLIYFSYDVKMKEKGDIPEGYSVSREKKERFSLILESASTNQTSMYLCASSLLGTENTEAFFGQGTRLTVV.

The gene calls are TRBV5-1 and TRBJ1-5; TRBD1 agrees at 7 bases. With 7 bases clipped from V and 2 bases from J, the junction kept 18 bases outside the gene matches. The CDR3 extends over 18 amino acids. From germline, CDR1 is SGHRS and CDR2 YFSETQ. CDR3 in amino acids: CASGNRGPPKRCNQPQHF. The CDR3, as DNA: TGCGCCAGCGGCAACAGGGGCCCTCCGAAGAGGTGCAATCAGCCCCAGCATTTT.

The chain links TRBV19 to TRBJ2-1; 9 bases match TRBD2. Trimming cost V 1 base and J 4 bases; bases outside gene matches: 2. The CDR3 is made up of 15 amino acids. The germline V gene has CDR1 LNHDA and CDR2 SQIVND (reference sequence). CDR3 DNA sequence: TGTGCCAGTAGTATAGGTGCGGGGGGGTACAATGAGCAGTTCTTC. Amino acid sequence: CASSIGAGGYNEQFF.

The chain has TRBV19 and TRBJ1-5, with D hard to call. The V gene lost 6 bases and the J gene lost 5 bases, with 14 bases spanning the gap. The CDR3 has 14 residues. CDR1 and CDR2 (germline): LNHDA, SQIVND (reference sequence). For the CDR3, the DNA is TGTGCCAGTAGGAACCGGGGTCGCGATCAGCCCCAGCATTTT. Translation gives CASRNRGRDQPQHF.

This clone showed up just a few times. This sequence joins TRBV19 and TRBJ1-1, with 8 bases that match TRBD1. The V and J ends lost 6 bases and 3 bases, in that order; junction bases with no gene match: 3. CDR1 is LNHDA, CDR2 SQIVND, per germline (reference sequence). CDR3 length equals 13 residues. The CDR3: CASSLDRDTEAFF. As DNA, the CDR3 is TGTGCCAGTAGCCTGGACAGGGACACTGAAGCTTTCTTT.

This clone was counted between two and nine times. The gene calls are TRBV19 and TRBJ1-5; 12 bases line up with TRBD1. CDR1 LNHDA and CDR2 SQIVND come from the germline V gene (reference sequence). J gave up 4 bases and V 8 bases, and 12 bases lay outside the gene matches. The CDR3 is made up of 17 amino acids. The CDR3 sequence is CASAPGQGAVVNQPQHF. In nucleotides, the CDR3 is TGTGCCAGTGCGCCGGGACAGGGGGCTGTCGTGAATCAGCCCCAGCATTTT.

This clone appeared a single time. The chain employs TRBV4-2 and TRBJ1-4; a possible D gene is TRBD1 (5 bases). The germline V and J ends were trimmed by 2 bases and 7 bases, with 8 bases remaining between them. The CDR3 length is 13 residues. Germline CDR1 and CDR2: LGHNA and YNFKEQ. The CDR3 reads CASSQFGGEKLFF. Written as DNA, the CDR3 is TGTGCCAGCAGCCAATTCGGGGGTGAAAAACTGTTTTTT.

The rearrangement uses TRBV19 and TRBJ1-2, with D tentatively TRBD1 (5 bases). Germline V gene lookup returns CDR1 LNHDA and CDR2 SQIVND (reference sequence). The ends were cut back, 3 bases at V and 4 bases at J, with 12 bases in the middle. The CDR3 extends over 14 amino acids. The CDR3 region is CASSIGGGGYGYTF. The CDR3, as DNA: TGTGCCAGTAGTATCGGCGGGGGAGGCTATGGCTACACCTTC.

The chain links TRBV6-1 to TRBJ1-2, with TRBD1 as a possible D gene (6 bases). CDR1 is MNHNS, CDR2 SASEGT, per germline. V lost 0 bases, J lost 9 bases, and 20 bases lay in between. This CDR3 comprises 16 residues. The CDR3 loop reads CASSEAPFGGGLSYTF. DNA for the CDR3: TGTGCCAGCAGTGAAGCCCCTTTTGGGGGCGGGCTCAGCTACACCTTC.

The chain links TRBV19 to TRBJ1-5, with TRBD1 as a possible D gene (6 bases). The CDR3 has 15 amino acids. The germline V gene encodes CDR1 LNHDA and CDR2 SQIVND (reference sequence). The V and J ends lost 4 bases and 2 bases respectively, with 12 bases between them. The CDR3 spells CASSRGQPGNQPQHF. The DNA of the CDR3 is TGTGCCAGTAGTAGAGGACAGCCGGGCAATCAGCCCCAGCATTTT.

The CDR3 DNA is TGTGCCAGCAGCGTATTCGATACAGGGGACCCTGAAGCTTTCTTT. Translating it yields CASSVFDTGDPEAFF. V usage is TRBV9 and J usage is TRBJ1-1, with TRBD1 identical over 7 bases. The CDR3 is 15 amino acids. The V and J ends lost 1 base and 6 bases, in that order; junction bases with no gene match: 9. The germline gives CDR1 SGDLS, CDR2 YYNGEE.

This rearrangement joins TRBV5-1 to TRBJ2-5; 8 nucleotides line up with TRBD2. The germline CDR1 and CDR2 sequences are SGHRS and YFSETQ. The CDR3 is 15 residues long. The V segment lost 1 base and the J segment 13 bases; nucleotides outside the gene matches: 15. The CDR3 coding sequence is TGCGCCAGCAGCTTGACTAGCGGAGGATTAAAGCTCTGGTACTTC. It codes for CASSLTSGGLKLWYF.

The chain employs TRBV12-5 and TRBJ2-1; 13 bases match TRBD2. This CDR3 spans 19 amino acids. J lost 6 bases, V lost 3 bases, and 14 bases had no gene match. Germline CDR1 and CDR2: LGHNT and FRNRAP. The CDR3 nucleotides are TGTGCTAGTGGTTTTCCCCAGACTAGCGGGGGGTTTGGTGGCAATGAGCAGTTCTTC. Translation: CASGFPQTSGGFGGNEQFF.

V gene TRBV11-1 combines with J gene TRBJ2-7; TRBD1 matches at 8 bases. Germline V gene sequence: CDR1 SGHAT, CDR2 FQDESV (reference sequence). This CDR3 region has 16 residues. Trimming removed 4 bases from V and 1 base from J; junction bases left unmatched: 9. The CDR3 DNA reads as TGTGCCAGCAGCTCAAAAGGACAGGGTTGGTCCTACGAGCAGTACTTC. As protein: CASSSKGQGWSYEQYF. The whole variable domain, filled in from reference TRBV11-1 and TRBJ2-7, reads EAEVAQSPRYKITEKSQAVAFWCDPISGHATLYWYRQILGQGPELLVQFQDESVVDDSQLPKDRFSAERLKGVDSTLKIQPAELGDSAMYLCASSSKGQGWSYEQYFGPGTRLTVT.